Shown below are 13 T cell receptor beta chains from a single sample sequenced in a study of T cell repertoires in cytomegalovirus infection. TCRdb re-derived calls from the reads in MiXCR, one entry per CDR3 protein. The sample has about 920,000 distinct CDR3 sequences, approximately 31% seen once; the top ten hold roughly an eighth. These receptors' targets are unknown. The specimen comprised cultured CD8+ T cells from PBMCs, sampled from culture after CMV antigen stimulation. The receptor source for this set is a human donor in good health (CMV status not recorded). Some clones in this sample may be carry-over from other donors' samples.

The chain has TRBV7-2 and TRBJ1-5; 8 nucleotides line up with TRBD1. CDR1 is SGHTA, CDR2 FQGNSA, per germline. V lost 3 bases to trimming and J lost 2 bases; unmatched junction nucleotides: 3. The CDR3 loop spans 15 amino acids. In DNA, the CDR3 is TGTGCCAGCAGCTTGACAGGGGTGGGCAATCAGCCCCAGCATTTT. As protein: CASSLTGVGNQPQHF.

The chain joins TRBV7-8 to TRBJ1-5; no reliable D call. Per germline, CDR1 SGHVS and CDR2 FQNEAQ. Between the trimmed V and J ends, which lost 8 bases and 0 bases, there was a span of 17 bases. The CDR3 sequence is 16 residues long. This CDR3 is CASSSLAEYSNQPQHF. CDR3 nucleotide sequence: TGTGCCAGCTCCAGCTTGGCGGAATATAGCAATCAGCCCCAGCATTTT. Full variable domain (missing parts from reference TRBV7-8 and TRBJ1-5): GAGVSQSPRYKVAKRGQDVALRCDPISGHVSLFWYQQALGQGPEFLTYFQNEAQLDKSGLPSDRFFAERPEGSVSTLKIQRTQQEDSAVYLCASSSLAEYSNQPQHFGDGTRLSIL.

The chain joins TRBV28 to TRBJ1-1, with D uncertain. The germline V gene encodes CDR1 MDHEN and CDR2 SYDVKM. The CDR3 contains 14 residues. Trimming cost V 5 bases and J 3 bases, with 13 bases left between them. CDR3 sequence reads: CASSHAGGHTEAFF. CDR3 coding DNA: TGTGCCAGCAGTCACGCCGGAGGCCACACTGAAGCTTTCTTT.

In this sample, this clonotype turned up a few times. V and J are TRBV4-1 and TRBJ2-3, with D hard to call. Trimming removed 4 bases at V and 4 bases at J, with 12 bases between. CDR1 is MGHRA, CDR2 YSYEKL, per germline. The CDR3 totals 14 residues. CDR3: CASSRPDEPDTQYF. CDR3 DNA sequence: TGCGCCAGCAGCCGACCTGACGAGCCAGATACGCAGTATTTT.

This clonotype showed up just a few times. The genes are TRBV7-2 and TRBJ2-3; 12 positions agree with TRBD2. CDR1 is SGHTA and CDR2 is FQGNSA in the germline V gene. CDR3 length equals 18 residues. Trimming cost V 3 bases and J 2 bases; bases outside gene matches: 9. CDR3 sequence reads: CASSFDLAGGGFTDTQYF. The CDR3 DNA sequence: TGTGCCAGCAGCTTCGATCTAGCGGGGGGGGGTTTCACAGATACGCAGTATTTT.

This clonotype showed up just a few times. This chain links TRBV28 with TRBJ2-7; D unresolved. The CDR3 totals 15 residues. Per germline, CDR1 MDHEN and CDR2 SYDVKM. Trimming pared 3 bases from V and 2 bases from J, leaving 14 bases between. The CDR3 nucleotides read TGTGCCAGCAGTTTTAATCAGGTTGGCCCCTACGAGCAGTACGTC. Encoded protein: CASSFNQVGPYEQYV.

This clonotype was found many times. The genes are TRBV7-6 and TRBJ2-1, with TRBD2 matching 7 bases. The trim removed 0 bases at V and 0 bases at J, leaving 5 bases unmatched. The germline gives CDR1 SGHVS, CDR2 FNYEAQ. This CDR3 has 17 amino acids. The CDR3 protein is CASSLALAANSYNEQFF. CDR3 sequence (DNA): TGTGCCAGCAGCTTAGCTCTAGCGGCGAACTCCTACAATGAGCAGTTCTTC.

The V call is TRBV7-9, the J call TRBJ1-3, with unresolved D. The CDR3 has 15 amino acids. From germline, CDR1 is SEHNR and CDR2 FQNEAQ (reference sequence). V was shortened by 7 bases and J by 1 base, with 14 bases between the two germline ends. The CDR3 here is CASIDGVASGNTIYF. The CDR3 region has the DNA TGTGCCAGCATCGACGGGGTGGCATCTGGAAACACCATATATTTT.

This clonotype was detected a few times. Compared with germline, one end of the junction differs, possibly owing to a read error. V gene TRBV4-1 combines with J gene TRBJ2-3; D call uncertain. Germline CDR1 reads MGHRA; CDR2 reads YSYEKL. The CDR3 consists of 16 residues. CDR3: CASSQEGDSSTDTQYF. The DNA for the CDR3 is TGCGCCAGCAGTCAAGAAGGCGATTCTAGCACAGATACGCAGTATTTT.

This chain uses TRBV6-2 or TRBV6-3 with TRBJ2-1, with 7 bases lining up with TRBD1. V trimming: 5 bases; J trimming: 0 bases; junction bases outside the gene matches: 4. The CDR3 has 15 amino acids. The germline CDR1 and CDR2 sequences are MNHEY and SVGEGT. The CDR3 reads CASSHTGVSYNEQFF. In DNA form, the CDR3 reads TGTGCCAGCAGTCACACAGGGGTCTCCTACAATGAGCAGTTCTTC.

The chain combines TRBV20-1 with TRBJ2-7; D might be TRBD2 (5 bases). V lost 6 bases and J lost 3, with 6 bases in between. The CDR3 contains 10 residues. In germline, CDR1 is DFQATT, CDR2 SNEGSKA (reference sequence). For the CDR3, the DNA is TGCAGTGCGAGGGTCTACGAGCAGTACGTC. This encodes CSARVYEQYV.

CDR3 in DNA: TGTGCCAGCAGTTTAAGTTGGCAGGAGGGTAGGGGTGAGCAGTTCTTC. It encodes CASSLSWQEGRGEQFF. The J gene is TRBJ2-1, the V gene TRBV27; weak D call: TRBD2 (6 bases). Deletions cut 2 bases from V and 9 bases from J, with 20 bases between. Germline loops: CDR1 MNHEY, CDR2 SMNVEV (reference sequence). The CDR3 is made up of 16 amino acids.

The table lists this clonotype with a count of one. At one boundary the junction diverges from the germline segment, which might be a read error. J is TRBJ1-1 and V is TRBV7-2, with D maybe TRBD1 (6 bases). Germline V gene sequence: CDR1 SGHTA, CDR2 FQGNSA. This CDR3 spans 15 amino acids. The CDR3 DNA is TGTGTCAGCAGCCCGTTGGGACACCCGAACACTGAAGCTTTCTTT. It codes for CVSSPLGHPNTEAFF.